This TCR beta chain emerged from a study of OX40 agonist ivuxolimab in advanced cancers. The sampling schedule covered blood at baseline, cycle 4 day 1, and cycle 7 day 1. Assay used: immunoSEQ multiplex PCR; TCRdb lists only in-frame clones, some missing. In the table there are about 26,000 clones, about 74% of which are singletons. Trimming removed 6 bases from V and 7 bases from J; junction bases left unmatched: 4. CDR3 length: 14 amino acids. Germline V gives CDR1 MNHNS, CDR2 SASEGT. The specimen comprised CD4+ or CD8+ T cells sorted from blood, sampled in a trial of the OX40 agonist ivuxolimab. This chain uses TRBV6-1 with TRBJ1-6; 9 bases fit TRBD1. The TCR sequence derives from an adult with an advanced solid tumor such as melanoma, head and neck, liver or kidney cancer. The CDR3 region has the DNA TGTGCCAGCAGAGGGACAGGGAACAATTCACCCCTCCACTTT. It yields the protein CASRGTGNNSPLHF.